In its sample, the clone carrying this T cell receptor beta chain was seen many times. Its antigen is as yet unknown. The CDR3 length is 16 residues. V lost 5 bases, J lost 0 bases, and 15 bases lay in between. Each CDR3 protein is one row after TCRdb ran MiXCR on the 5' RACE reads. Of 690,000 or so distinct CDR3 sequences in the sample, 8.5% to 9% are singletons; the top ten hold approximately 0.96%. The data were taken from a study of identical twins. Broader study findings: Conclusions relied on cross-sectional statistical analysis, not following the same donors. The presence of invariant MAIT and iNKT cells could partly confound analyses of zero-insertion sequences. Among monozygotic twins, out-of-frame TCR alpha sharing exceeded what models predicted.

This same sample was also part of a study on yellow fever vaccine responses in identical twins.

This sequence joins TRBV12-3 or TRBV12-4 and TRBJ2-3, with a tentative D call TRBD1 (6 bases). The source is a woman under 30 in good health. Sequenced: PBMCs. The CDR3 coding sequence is TGTGCCAGCAGTCCGCACAGGGCCGCTAGCACAGATACGCAGTATTTT. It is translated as CASSPHRAASTDTQYF.